This TCR beta chain derives from a study of T cell responses to AZD1222 COVID-19 vaccine. General study points: Baseline seropositivity occurred in only 5 or 6 AZD1222 recipients. Two AZD1222 administrations were followed by greater Spike-specific TCR breadth and depth. No day 14 peak samples; only post-peak repertoires were characterized.

Worth noting for this clone: Its antigen remains unknown.

Germline CDR1 is LGHNA and CDR2 is YNFKEQ. The CDR3 sequence is 17 residues long. Trimming took 3 bases from V and 7 from J, leaving 21 bases between them. The method was immunoSEQ multiplex PCR; TCRdb's version includes in-frame clones alone and lacks a portion of them. This sample carries 150,000 to 200,000 clones, almost 90% of them seen once, and the ten largest clones take approximately 8%. The TCR comes from an adult in good health. The chain combines TRBV4-2 with TRBJ1-4; D is perhaps TRBD1 (5 bases). The sample was peripheral blood, taken on day 0 of AZD1222 vaccination. CDR3 residues: CASSQRDSSGEREKLFF. CDR3 bases: TGTGCCAGCAGCCAGAGGGACTCCTCGGGGGAACGTGAAAAACTGTTTTTT.